One and the same sample provided the 20 T cell receptor beta chains below, sequenced in a study of identical twins. Using its own MiXCR run on the 5' RACE reads, TCRdb lists one record per CDR3 protein. The data hold approximately 300,000 distinct CDR3 sequences, with 8.5% to 9.5% observed a single time. These same records also appear under a second study, on yellow fever vaccine responses in identical twins.

The sample comprised CD8+ T cells sorted from blood. Every receptor here comes from a woman between 18 and 29 years old in good health.

This clonotype was detected ten times or more. The V and J genes are TRBV27 and TRBJ2-1, with TRBD2 matching over 8 bases. J was trimmed by 3 bases and V by 5 bases; bases with no gene match: 9. The germline V gene has CDR1 MNHEY and CDR2 SMNVEV (reference sequence). CDR3 size: 16 residues. For the CDR3, the DNA is TGTGCCAGCAGTCTCACTAGCGGTTCATTCTACAATGAGCAGTTCTTC. Residues: CASSLTSGSFYNEQFF.

This clonotype was counted only a few times. This chain joins TRBV7-8 and TRBJ2-3, with TRBD2 as a possible D gene (6 bases). CDR1 is SGHVS and CDR2 is FQNEAQ in the germline V gene. V was pared by 4 bases and J by 0 bases, with 14 bases between. The CDR3 has 16 amino acids. This CDR3 reads CASSYTGLSSTDTQYF. The CDR3 nucleotides read TGTGCCAGCAGCTACACGGGACTTTCTAGCACAGATACGCAGTATTTT.

This clonotype has a handful of counts. V and J are TRBV20-1 and TRBJ2-7; D is undetermined. The germline V gene has CDR1 DFQATT and CDR2 SNEGSKA (reference sequence). The CDR3 has 16 amino acids. V lost 3 bases and J lost 0, with 18 bases in between. The CDR3 region has the DNA TGCAGTGCTAGGGATCGACATGCTACCTACTCCTACGAGCAGTACTTC. Its translation is CSARDRHATYSYEQYF.

This clonotype was detected only a few times. This chain joins TRBV7-8 and TRBJ2-7; 8 bases agree with TRBD2. V trimming: 5 bases; J trimming: 2 bases; junction bases outside the gene matches: 5. The germline V gene has CDR1 SGHVS and CDR2 FQNEAQ. The CDR3 runs 14 residues. The CDR3 sequence is CASSTRLATYEQYF. DNA for the CDR3: TGTGCCAGCAGCACACGACTAGCGACCTACGAGCAGTACTTC. The whole variable domain, filled in from reference TRBV7-8 and TRBJ2-7, reads GAGVSQSPRYKVAKRGQDVALRCDPISGHVSLFWYQQALGQGPEFLTYFQNEAQLDKSGLPSDRFFAERPEGSVSTLKIQRTQQEDSAVYLCASSTRLATYEQYFGPGTRLTVT.

This clonotype came up a few times. The V and J genes are TRBV6-2 or TRBV6-3 and TRBJ2-2, with D unresolved. Germline lookup yields CDR1 MNHEY and CDR2 SVGEGT. V shed 2 bases and J shed 2 bases, with 9 bases lying between them. The length of the CDR3 is 15 residues. This CDR3 reads CASSYMAANTGELFF. DNA of the CDR3: TGTGCCAGCAGTTACATGGCCGCAAACACCGGGGAGCTGTTTTTT.

The V and J genes are TRBV15 and TRBJ2-7; D gene unclear. This CDR3 has 14 residues. V lost 8 bases and J 5 bases, leaving 19 bases between the germline ends. From germline, CDR1 is LNHNV and CDR2 YYDKDF (reference sequence). The CDR3 DNA follows: TGTGCCACCCGAAGGTCGGGCGAAGTAAACGAGCAGTACTTC. Its protein product is CATRRSGEVNEQYF.

This clonotype showed up just a few times. A much larger clone differs by one base, so this may be a read error. The V and J genes are TRBV6-4 and TRBJ1-1; D ambiguous. Germline V gene lookup returns CDR1 MRHNA and CDR2 SNTAGT. The CDR3 is 11 residues long. V lost 2 bases, J lost 4 bases, and 2 bases lay in between. CDR3 amino acids: CASSDGTEAFF. The CDR3 region has the DNA TGTGCCAGCAGTGACGGCACTGAAGCTTTCTTT.

In its sample, this clonotype was seen a few times. The rearrangement links TRBV7-8 to TRBJ2-1; D gene uncertain. The germline V and J ends were trimmed by 5 bases and 6 bases, with 2 bases remaining between them. This CDR3 comprises 10 residues. Germline V gene sequence: CDR1 SGHVS, CDR2 FQNEAQ. In DNA form, the CDR3 reads TGTGCCAGCAGCGTCAATGAGCAGTTCTTC. Amino acid sequence: CASSVNEQFF.

This clonotype was detected a few times. This sequence joins TRBV4-3 and TRBJ2-1, with 7 bases that match TRBD1. V was pared by 1 base and J by 7 bases, with 1 base of the junction left unmatched. Germline CDR1 is LGHNA and CDR2 is YSLEER. CDR3 length equals 13 residues. CDR3 sequence (DNA): TGCGCCAGCAGCCAAGGACAGGGTAATGAGCAGTTCTTC. Translated, it gives CASSQGQGNEQFF.

This clonotype was found a few times. V usage is TRBV30 and J usage is TRBJ2-7; the D gene is possibly TRBD1 (6 bases). The length of the CDR3 is 12 residues. V dropped 6 bases and J dropped 4 bases, with 13 bases sitting between them. Per germline, CDR1 GTSNPN and CDR2 SVGIG (reference sequence). The CDR3 DNA reads TGTGCCTGCCTGGGTAGGGGGTACGAGCAGTACTTC. Its protein is CACLGRGYEQYF. Based on the CDR3 plus reference TRBV30 and TRBJ2-7, the full variable domain is SQTIHQWPATLVQPVGSPLSLECTVEGTSNPNLYWYRQAAGRGLQLLFYSVGIGQISSEVPQNLSASRPQDRQFILSSKKLLLSDSGFYLCACLGRGYEQYFGPGTRLTVT.

This clonotype was seen ten or more times. The V gene is TRBV15, the J gene TRBJ2-7; possible D gene TRBD2, 6 bases. The V and J ends lost 4 bases and 4 bases respectively, with 8 bases between them. Germline V CDR1 and CDR2: LNHNV, YYDKDF (reference sequence). The CDR3 has 12 amino acids. The CDR3 DNA follows: TGTGCCACCAGCACCGGGGGATACGAGCAGTACTTC. Its protein is CATSTGGYEQYF.

This sequence joins TRBV4-3 and TRBJ2-1, with 7 bases that match TRBD2. This CDR3 is 19 amino acids long. V lost 4 bases and J lost 0; bases outside the gene matches: 15. CDR1 and CDR2 (germline): LGHNA, YSLEER. CDR3 region: CASSPRASGYSSSYNEQFF. The CDR3 nucleotides are TGCGCCAGCAGCCCCAGGGCTAGCGGTTACTCGAGCTCCTACAATGAGCAGTTCTTC.

The rearrangement uses TRBV30 and TRBJ1-2; perhaps TRBD1 as D (6 bases). V lost 3 bases, J lost 0 bases, and 14 bases lay in between. This CDR3 spans 15 amino acids. Germline V CDR1 and CDR2: GTSNPN, SVGIG (reference sequence). The chain's CDR3 is CAWRRIRTANYGYTF. The CDR3 DNA is TGTGCCTGGAGGAGGATCAGGACAGCTAACTATGGCTACACCTTC.

This clonotype was counted between two and nine times. The chain couples TRBV7-9 to TRBJ1-2; D is perhaps TRBD1 (5 bases). V was trimmed by 4 bases and J by 2 bases, leaving 17 bases between them. This CDR3 contains 16 residues. In germline, CDR1 is SEHNR, CDR2 FQNEAQ (reference sequence). The CDR3 reads CASSSTSGGENYGYTF. For the CDR3, the DNA is TGTGCCAGCAGCTCAACCAGTGGGGGGGAGAACTATGGCTACACCTTC.

V gene TRBV20-1 combines with J gene TRBJ2-6; 10 bases fit TRBD1. The CDR3 consists of 16 residues. In germline, CDR1 is DFQATT, CDR2 SNEGSKA (reference sequence). V lost 4 bases to trimming and J lost 2 bases; unmatched junction nucleotides: 5. The DNA of the CDR3 is TGCAGTGCTACTGACAGGGGGCTAGCTGGGGCCAACGTCCTGACTTTC. Translating gives CSATDRGLAGANVLTF.

The rearrangement links TRBV20-1 to TRBJ2-1; D perhaps matches TRBD2 (5 bases). Germline V gene data show CDR1 as DFQATT and CDR2 as SNEGSKA (reference sequence). The CDR3 covers 13 residues. The ends were cut back, 7 bases at V and 0 bases at J, with 10 bases in the middle. CDR3 loop: CSVLGPSYNEQFF. The CDR3 DNA reads as TGCAGTGTACTAGGGCCCTCCTACAATGAGCAGTTCTTC.

This clonotype was counted only a few times. The rearrangement uses TRBV7-2 and TRBJ2-3; tentatively, D is TRBD2 (5 bases). Trimming took off 5 bases at V and 6 bases at J, with 12 bases between the two ends. Germline loops: CDR1 SGHTA, CDR2 FQGNSA. The CDR3 consists of 13 residues. For the CDR3, the DNA is TGTGCCAGCAGCCCATGGACTCTCGATACGCAGTATTTT. The encoded protein is CASSPWTLDTQYF.

This clonotype came up many times. V and J are TRBV7-9 and TRBJ1-1; D remains unclear. The ends were cut back, 1 base at V and 0 bases at J, with 9 bases in the middle. Germline V gene lookup returns CDR1 SEHNR and CDR2 FQNEAQ (reference sequence). The CDR3 is 15 amino acids. CDR3 sequence reads: CASSLVEQMNTEAFF. CDR3 DNA: TGTGCCAGCAGCTTAGTAGAACAAATGAACACTGAAGCTTTCTTT.

V is TRBV6-1 and J is TRBJ1-2; D not resolved. Trimming took off 6 bases at V and 4 bases at J, with 12 bases between the two ends. Looked up from germline, CDR1 is MNHNS and CDR2 is SASEGT. The CDR3 sequence is 13 residues long. DNA for the CDR3: TGTGCCAGCAGCCCAGGTCTGATCTATGGCTACACCTTC. This translates into CASSPGLIYGYTF.

This clonotype has a handful of counts. The J gene is TRBJ1-2, the V gene TRBV27; D ambiguous. This CDR3 is built from 12 residues. Trimming took 10 bases from V and 6 from J, leaving 15 bases between them. CDR1 is MNHEY, CDR2 SMNVEV, per germline (reference sequence). CDR3 in amino acids: CATWGGSNGYTF. In nucleotides, the CDR3 is TGTGCCACCTGGGGAGGGTCTAATGGCTACACCTTC.